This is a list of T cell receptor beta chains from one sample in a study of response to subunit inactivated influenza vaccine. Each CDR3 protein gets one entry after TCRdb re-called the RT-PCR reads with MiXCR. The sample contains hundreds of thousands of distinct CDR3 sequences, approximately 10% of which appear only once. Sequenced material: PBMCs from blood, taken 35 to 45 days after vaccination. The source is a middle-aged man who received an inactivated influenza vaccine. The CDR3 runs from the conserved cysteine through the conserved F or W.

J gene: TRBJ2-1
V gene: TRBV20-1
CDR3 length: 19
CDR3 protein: CSASGAVSGGKTPYNEQFF

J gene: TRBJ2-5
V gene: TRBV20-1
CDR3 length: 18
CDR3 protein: CSADGSVEREATQETQYF

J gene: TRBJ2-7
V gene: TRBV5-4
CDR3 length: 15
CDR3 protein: CASSSRGFEAYEQYF

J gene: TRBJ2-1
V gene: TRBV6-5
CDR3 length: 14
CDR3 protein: CASSYRTSHDEQFF

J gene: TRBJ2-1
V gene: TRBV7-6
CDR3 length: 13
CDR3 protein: CASSRRAYNEQFF

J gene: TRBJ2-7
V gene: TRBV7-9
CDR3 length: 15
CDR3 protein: CASSLGTGQRIEQYF

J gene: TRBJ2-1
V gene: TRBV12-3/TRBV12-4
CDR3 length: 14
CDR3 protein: CASSLSVLYNEQFF

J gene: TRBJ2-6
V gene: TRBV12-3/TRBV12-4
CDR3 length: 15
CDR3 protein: CASSKQGTGANVLTF

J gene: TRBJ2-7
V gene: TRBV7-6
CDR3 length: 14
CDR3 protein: CASSRGQGAYEQYF

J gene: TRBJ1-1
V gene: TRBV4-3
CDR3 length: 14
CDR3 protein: CASSQGFLNTEAFF

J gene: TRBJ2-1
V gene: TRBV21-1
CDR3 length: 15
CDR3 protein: CASSKDTGENNEQFF

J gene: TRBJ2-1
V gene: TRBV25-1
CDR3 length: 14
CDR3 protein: CASIEREGANEQFF